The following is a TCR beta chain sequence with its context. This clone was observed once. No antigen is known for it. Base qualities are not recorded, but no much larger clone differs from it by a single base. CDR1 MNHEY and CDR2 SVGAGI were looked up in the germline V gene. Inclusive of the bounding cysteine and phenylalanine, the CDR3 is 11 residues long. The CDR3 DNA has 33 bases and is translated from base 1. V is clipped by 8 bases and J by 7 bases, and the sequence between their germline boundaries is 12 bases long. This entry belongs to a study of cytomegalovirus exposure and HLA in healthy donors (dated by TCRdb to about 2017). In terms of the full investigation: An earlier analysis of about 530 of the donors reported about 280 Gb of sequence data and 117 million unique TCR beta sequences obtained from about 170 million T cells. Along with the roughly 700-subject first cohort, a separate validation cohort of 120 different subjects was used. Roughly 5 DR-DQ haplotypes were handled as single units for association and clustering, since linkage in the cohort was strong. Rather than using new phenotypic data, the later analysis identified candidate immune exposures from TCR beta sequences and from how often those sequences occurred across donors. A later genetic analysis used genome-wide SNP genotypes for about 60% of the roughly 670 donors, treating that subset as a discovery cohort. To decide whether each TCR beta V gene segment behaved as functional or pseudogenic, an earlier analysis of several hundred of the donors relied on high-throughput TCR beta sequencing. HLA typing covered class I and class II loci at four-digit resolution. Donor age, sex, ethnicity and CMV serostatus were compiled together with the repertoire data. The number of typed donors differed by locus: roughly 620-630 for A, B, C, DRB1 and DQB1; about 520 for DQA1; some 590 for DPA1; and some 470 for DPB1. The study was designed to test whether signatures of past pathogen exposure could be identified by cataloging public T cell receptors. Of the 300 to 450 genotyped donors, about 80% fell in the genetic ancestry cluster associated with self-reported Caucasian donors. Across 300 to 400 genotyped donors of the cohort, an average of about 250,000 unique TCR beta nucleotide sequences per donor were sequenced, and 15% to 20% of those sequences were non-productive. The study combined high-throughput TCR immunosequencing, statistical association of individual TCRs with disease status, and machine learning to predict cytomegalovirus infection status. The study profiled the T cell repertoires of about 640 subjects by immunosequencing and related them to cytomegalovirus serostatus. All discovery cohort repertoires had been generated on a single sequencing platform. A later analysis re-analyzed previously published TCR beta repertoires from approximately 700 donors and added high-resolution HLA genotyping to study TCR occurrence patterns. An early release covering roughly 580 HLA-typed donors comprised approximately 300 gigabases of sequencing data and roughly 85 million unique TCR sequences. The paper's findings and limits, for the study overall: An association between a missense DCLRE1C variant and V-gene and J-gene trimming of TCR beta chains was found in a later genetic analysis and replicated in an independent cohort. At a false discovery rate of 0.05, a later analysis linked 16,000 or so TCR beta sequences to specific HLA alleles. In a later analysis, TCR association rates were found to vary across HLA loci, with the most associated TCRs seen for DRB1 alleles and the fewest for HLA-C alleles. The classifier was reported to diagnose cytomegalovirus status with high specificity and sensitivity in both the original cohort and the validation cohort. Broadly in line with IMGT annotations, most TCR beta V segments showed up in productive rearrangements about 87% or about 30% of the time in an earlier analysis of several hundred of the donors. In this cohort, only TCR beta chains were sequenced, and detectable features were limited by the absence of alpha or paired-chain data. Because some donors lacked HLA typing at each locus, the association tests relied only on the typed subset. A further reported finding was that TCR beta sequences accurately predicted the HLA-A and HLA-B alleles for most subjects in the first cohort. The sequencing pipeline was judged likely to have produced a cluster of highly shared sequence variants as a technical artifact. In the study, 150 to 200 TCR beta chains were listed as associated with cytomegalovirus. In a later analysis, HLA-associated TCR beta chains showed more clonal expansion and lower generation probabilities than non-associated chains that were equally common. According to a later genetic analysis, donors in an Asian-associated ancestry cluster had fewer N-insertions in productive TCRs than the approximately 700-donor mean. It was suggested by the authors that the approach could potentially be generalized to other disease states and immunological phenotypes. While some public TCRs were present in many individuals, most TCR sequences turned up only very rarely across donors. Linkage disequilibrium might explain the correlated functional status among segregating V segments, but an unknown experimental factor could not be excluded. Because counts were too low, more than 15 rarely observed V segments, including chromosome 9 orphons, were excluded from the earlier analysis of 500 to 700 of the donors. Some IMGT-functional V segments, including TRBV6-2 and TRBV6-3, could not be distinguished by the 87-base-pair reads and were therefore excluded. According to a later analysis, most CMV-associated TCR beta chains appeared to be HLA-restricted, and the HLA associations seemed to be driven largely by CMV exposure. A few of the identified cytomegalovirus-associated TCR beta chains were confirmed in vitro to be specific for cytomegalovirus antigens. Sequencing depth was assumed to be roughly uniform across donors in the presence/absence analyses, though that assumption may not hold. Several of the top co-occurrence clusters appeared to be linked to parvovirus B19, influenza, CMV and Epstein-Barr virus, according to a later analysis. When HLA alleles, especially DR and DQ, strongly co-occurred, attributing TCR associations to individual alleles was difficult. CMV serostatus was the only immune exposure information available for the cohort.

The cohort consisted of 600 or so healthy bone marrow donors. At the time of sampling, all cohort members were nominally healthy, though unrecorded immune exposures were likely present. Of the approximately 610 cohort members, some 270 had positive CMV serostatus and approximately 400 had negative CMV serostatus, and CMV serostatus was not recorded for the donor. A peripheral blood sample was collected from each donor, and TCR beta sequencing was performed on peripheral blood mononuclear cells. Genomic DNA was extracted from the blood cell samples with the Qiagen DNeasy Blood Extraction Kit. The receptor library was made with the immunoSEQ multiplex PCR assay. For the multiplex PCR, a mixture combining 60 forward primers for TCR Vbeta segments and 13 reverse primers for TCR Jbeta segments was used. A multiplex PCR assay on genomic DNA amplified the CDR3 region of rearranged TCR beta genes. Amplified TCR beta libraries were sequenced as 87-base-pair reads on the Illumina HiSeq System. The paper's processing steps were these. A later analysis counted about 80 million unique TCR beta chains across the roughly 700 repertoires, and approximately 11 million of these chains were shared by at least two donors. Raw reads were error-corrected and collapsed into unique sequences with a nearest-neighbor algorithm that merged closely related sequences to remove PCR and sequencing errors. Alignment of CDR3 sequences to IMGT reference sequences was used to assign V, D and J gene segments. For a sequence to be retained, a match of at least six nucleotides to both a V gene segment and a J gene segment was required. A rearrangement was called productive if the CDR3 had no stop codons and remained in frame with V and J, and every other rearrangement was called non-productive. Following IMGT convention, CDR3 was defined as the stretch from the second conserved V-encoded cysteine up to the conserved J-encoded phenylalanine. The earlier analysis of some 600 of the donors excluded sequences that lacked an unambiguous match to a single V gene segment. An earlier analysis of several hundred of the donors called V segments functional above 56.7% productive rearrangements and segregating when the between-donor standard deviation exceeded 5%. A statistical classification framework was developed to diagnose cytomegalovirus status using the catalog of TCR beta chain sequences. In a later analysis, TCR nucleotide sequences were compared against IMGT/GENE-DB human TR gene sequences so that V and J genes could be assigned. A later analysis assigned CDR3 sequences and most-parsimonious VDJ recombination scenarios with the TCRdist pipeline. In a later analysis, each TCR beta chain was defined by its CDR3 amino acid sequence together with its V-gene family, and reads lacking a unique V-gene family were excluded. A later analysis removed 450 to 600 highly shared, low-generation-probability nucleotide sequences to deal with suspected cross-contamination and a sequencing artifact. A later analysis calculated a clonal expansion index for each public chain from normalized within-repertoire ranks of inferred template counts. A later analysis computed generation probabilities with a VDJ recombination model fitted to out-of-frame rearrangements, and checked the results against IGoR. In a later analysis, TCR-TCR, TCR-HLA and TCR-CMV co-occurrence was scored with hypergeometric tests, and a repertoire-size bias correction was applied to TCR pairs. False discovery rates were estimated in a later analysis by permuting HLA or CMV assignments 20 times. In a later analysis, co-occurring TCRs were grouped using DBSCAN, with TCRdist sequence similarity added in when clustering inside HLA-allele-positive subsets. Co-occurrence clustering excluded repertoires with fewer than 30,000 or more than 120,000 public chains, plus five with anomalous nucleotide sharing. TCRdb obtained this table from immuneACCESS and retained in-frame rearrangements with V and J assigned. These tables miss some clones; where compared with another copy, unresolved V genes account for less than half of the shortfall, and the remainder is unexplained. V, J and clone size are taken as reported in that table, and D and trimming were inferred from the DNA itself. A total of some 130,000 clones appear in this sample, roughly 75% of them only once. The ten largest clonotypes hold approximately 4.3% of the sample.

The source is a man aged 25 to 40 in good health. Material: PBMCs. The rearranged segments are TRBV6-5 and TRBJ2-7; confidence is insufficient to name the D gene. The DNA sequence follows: TGTGCCAGCGTTGAGTTCAGGGAGCAGTACTTC. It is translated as CASVEFREQYF.